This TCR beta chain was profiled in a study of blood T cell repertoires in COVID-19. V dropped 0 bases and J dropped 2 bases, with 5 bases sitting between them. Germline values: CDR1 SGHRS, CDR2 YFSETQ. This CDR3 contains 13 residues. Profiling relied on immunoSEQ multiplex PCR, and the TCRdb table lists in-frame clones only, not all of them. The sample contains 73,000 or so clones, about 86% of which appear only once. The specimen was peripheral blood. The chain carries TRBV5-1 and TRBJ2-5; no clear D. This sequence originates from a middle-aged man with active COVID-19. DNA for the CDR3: TGCGCCAGCAGCTTGGATCTTCAAGAGACCCAGTACTTC. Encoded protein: CASSLDLQETQYF.